The clone carrying this TCR beta chain has more than one count but fewer than ten. Antigen: not known. This sample was included in a study of response to subunit inactivated influenza vaccine. Study-wide findings and caveats: The authors put forward the suggestion that each seasonal influenza vaccination may bring in only a limited number of new T cells.

One entry per CDR3 protein, called by TCRdb with MiXCR from the RT-PCR reads. The table has about 700,000 distinct CDR3 sequences, 14% seen once. The CDR3 length is 11 residues. Germline loops: CDR1 SQVTM, CDR2 ANQGSEA. V was pared by 7 bases and J by 3 bases, with 9 bases between. The sample here was PBMCs from blood, taken approximately 15 days before vaccination. V is TRBV29-1 and J is TRBJ1-1, with D possibly TRBD1 on 5 matching bases. This TCR was sampled from a man aged 50 to 60 who received an inactivated influenza vaccine. The CDR3 DNA is TGCAGCGGGGGCCACGACACTGAAGCTTTCTTT. Its protein is CSGGHDTEAFF.